The present T cell receptor beta chain was sequenced within a study of beta chain features in type 1 diabetes. Germline V CDR1 and CDR2: MRHNA, SNTAGT. The V and J ends lost 8 bases and 7 bases, in that order; junction bases with no gene match: 10. The CDR3 is made up of 14 amino acids. This clone has just a few counts. cDNA synthesis used the whole RNA isolate, giving expressed TCRB sequences. Data came from immunoSEQ multiplex PCR; TCRdb stores just in-frame clones and leaves some out. The sample lists about 330,000 clones, 11% seen once, with approximately 0.016% in the top ten. This rearrangement joins TRBV6-4 to TRBJ2-2; 7 bases line up with TRBD2. This clonotype originated in a woman aged 25 to 39 in good health. Sequencing was performed on naive CD4+ T cells from blood. CDR3 in amino acids: CASRQRDEVGELFF. Here the CDR3 DNA reads TGTGCCAGCCGACAGCGGGATGAGGTCGGGGAGCTGTTTTTT.